One and the same sample provided the 5 T cell receptor beta chains below, sequenced in a study of T cell clonality in common variable immunodeficiency (dated by TCRdb to about 2015). The library relied on the immunoSEQ multiplex PCR assay. The table comes from immuneACCESS by way of TCRdb, which keeps in-frame sequences with V and J called. Part of the clones is missing from these tables; in studies checked, under half for an unresolved V gene and the rest for unknown reasons. For this sample, approximately 51,000 clones are listed, none of them singletons. In total, the top ten clones hold about 6.5% of the sample. The sequencing sample was made of peripheral blood mononuclear cells. Receptors originate from a person between 18 and 75 years old in good health.

At least ten counts were recorded for this clone. The read comes to an end 3 residues before the CDR3 does, leaving the germline J gene to fill in the end. The genes are TRBV30 and TRBJ1-2, with D unresolved. Germline CDR1 GTSNPN, CDR2 SVGIG (reference sequence). The CDR3 spans 13 residues. V lost 0 bases and J 4 bases, leaving 9 bases between the germline ends. The CDR3 protein is CAWSVGVVYGYTF. CDR3 DNA (partial): TGTGCCTGGAGTGTCGGGGTAGTCTATGGC.

This clone appeared many times. The read stops 3 residues short of the end of the CDR3; the missing end is completed from the germline J gene. The J gene is TRBJ1-1, the V gene TRBV6-2 or TRBV6-3; TRBD1 might be the D (6 bases). Germline V gene sequence: CDR1 MNHEY, CDR2 SVGEGT. The CDR3 extends over 11 amino acids. V lost 7 bases and J lost 5, with 8 bases in between. The DNA read from the CDR3 is TGTGCCAGCACTCAGGGGACTGAA. This encodes CASTQGTE. The full-length CDR3 reads as CASTQGTEAFF.

This clone occurred a few times. The CDR3 goes on 3 residues after the read ends, and that part is filled in from the germline J gene. V usage is TRBV5-4 and J usage is TRBJ2-1, with D unclear. Trimming pared 0 bases from V and 9 bases from J, leaving 4 bases between. The CDR3 contains 11 residues. Per germline, CDR1 SGHNT and CDR2 YYREEE (reference sequence). The CDR3 is CASSLDFEQFF. The part of the CDR3 DNA that was read is TGTGCCAGCAGCTTGGACTTTGAG.

To note about this clone: Coverage ceases 3 residues before the CDR3 finishes, and the germline J gene fills in the end. The chain employs TRBV11-2 and TRBJ2-7; no firm D call. Per the germline V gene, CDR1 is SGHAT and CDR2 is FQNNGV. Between the trimmed V and J ends, which lost 2 bases and 2 bases, there was a span of 13 bases. CDR3 length: 15 amino acids. CDR3 amino acids: CASSLSSGSTYEQYF. The sequenced part of the CDR3 DNA is TGTGCCAGCAGCTTAAGCTCAGGTTCGACCTACGAG.

This clone was picked up a small number of times. The sequenced fragment ends 3 residues before the CDR3 boundary, so the rest is inferred from the germline J gene. This sequence joins TRBV7-2 and TRBJ2-2; 9 bases are a match to TRBD1. This CDR3 contains 15 residues. CDR1 and CDR2 from the germline V gene are SGHTA and FQGNSA. The CDR3 bases that were read are TGTGCCAGCAGCCCCGGCACAGGGGGCGGTGAAAAG. Encoded protein: CASSPGTGGGEK. The full CDR3 protein reads CASSPGTGGGEKLFF.